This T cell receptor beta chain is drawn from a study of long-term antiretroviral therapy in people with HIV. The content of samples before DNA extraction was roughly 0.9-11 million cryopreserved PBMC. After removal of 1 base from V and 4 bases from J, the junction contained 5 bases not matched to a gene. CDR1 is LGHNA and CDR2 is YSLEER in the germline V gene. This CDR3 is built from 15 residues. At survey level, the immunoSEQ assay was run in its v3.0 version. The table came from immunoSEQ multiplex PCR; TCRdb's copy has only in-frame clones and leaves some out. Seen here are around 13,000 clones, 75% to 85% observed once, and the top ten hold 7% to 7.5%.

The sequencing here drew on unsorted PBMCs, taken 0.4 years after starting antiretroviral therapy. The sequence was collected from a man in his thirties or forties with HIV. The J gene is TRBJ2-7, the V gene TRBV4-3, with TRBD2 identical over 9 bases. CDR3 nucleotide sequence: TGCGCCAGCAGCCAAGCTAGCGGGGCCCCTTACGAGCAGTACTTC. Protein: CASSQASGAPYEQYF.